This T cell receptor (beta chain) was found in a study of T cell clonality in common variable immunodeficiency. Study observations and caveats: Common variable immunodeficiency TCR beta sequences reportedly had fewer deletions and N-nucleotide insertions.

Data came from immunoSEQ multiplex PCR; TCRdb stores just in-frame clones and leaves some out. This sample carries 45,000 to 65,000 clones, none of them present only once. Donors gave roughly 4.5 to 9 ml heparinized peripheral whole blood. The CDR3 spans 15 residues. Per germline, CDR1 KGHSH and CDR2 LQKENI. J gave up 2 bases and V 8 bases, and 8 bases lay outside the gene matches. The sample holds many counts of this clone. Its matching antigen is unknown. The CDR3 is cut off 3 residues early in the read; its end comes from the germline J gene. The chain is built from TRBV18 and TRBJ2-1, with TRBD2 matching 8 bases. This TCR came from a person aged 18 to 75 in good health. The sample taken for sequencing was peripheral blood mononuclear cells. CDR3 bases read: TGTGCCAGCCGCCTTGAGGGACTAGCCTACAATGAG. It yields the protein CASRLEGLAYNE. The whole CDR3 protein is CASRLEGLAYNEQFF.